This T cell receptor (beta chain) was documented in a study of blood T cell repertoires in COVID-19. From germline, CDR1 is MDHEN and CDR2 SYDVKM. Between the trimmed V and J ends, which lost 6 bases and 5 bases, there was a span of 16 bases. This CDR3 is 14 amino acids long. In the source study's methods: Estimation of nucleated cell counts relied on the amplification of reference gene primers. The repertoire was sequenced with immunoSEQ multiplex PCR; TCRdb's copy has only in-frame clones and lacks some. From that table come the V and J calls and clone size; the DNA was used to work out D and trimming. Of about 210,000 clones listed, roughly 79% are singletons. The study drew participants aged roughly 18 to 89 years from some 24 US areas.

The sequenced sample was PBMCs or T cells enriched from blood (not recorded which). J is TRBJ1-2 and V is TRBV28; D gene uncertain. The receptor comes from a woman between 45 and 65 years old with acute COVID-19. In nucleotides, the CDR3 is TGTGCCAGCAGAGAAACCGACAAGAGTTATGGCTACACCTTC. Amino acid sequence: CASRETDKSYGYTF.